This TCR beta chain was sequenced in a study of cytomegalovirus exposure and HLA in healthy donors. Study as a whole: The 95 to 150 validation repertoires were produced on the same platform as the 550 to 750 repertoires of the first cohort. This was reported in a later analysis.

V dropped 0 bases and J dropped 5 bases, with 4 bases sitting between them. Germline CDR1 is MGHDK and CDR2 is SYGVNS. The CDR3 sequence is 12 residues long. Method: immunoSEQ multiplex PCR; TCRdb's copy keeps in-frame clones and lacks some. The table includes 300,000 to 350,000 clones, 70% to 90% detected once. This receptor was identified in a man aged 30 to 45 in good health and CMV-seronegative. The sequencing input was PBMCs. The chain combines TRBV25-1 with TRBJ2-5, with unresolved D. CDR3 loop: CASSEYRETQYF. CDR3 nucleotides: TGTGCCAGCAGTGAATATCGGGAGACCCAGTACTTC.